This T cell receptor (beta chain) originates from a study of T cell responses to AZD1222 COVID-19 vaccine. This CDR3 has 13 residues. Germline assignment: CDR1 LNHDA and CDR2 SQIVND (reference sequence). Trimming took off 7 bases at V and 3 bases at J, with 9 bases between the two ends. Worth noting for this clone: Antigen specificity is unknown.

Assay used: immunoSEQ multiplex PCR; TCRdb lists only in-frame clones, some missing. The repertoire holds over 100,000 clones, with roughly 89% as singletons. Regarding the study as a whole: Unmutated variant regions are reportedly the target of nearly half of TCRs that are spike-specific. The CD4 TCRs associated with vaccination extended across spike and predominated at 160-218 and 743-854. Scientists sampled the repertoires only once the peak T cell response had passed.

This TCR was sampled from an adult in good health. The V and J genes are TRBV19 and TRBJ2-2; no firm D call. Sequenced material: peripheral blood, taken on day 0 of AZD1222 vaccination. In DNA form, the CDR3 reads TGTGCCAGTACCCTGTCCTACACCGGGGAGCTGTTTTTT. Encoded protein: CASTLSYTGELFF.